This T cell receptor beta chain was identified during a study of a mutant IDH1 vaccine in newly diagnosed glioma. On the study more broadly: Patients received eight vaccinations in weeks 1, 3, 5, 7, 11, 15, 19, 23. With temozolomide cycles, or 4-6 weeks after radiotherapy alone, vaccination was started. Of treated patients, around 62% were men and approximately 40% women, averaging around 39 years.

Worth noting for this clone: The antigen is undetermined.

The sample's time point: week 11, during vaccination. All doses held 300 ug of mutant IDH1 20-mer peptide, with topical imiquimod. Study-wide findings and caveats: Vaccine-induced responses were seen in roughly 93% of patients, spanning several MHC alleles.

This table comes from immunoSEQ multiplex PCR, and its TCRdb copy is limited to in-frame clones, with some not included. In the table there are about 32,000 clones, under 80% of which are singletons. This CDR3 is 15 amino acids long. Germline-derived CDR1 and CDR2 are SGHDN and FVKESK. Deletions cut 2 bases from V and 4 bases from J, with 13 bases between. This chain connects TRBV14 to TRBJ2-3, with D possibly TRBD1 on 5 matching bases. The receptor was derived from a man aged 25 to 45 with glioma. Sequencing was performed on PBMCs, taken from a glioma patient whose treatment included an IDH1 peptide vaccine. The CDR3 protein is CASSQNRIIPDTQYF. As DNA, the CDR3 is TGTGCCAGCAGCCAAAACAGGATAATCCCAGATACGCAGTATTTT.